The rows below give T cell receptor beta chains drawn from one sample of a study of Graves' ophthalmopathy and Graves' hyperthyroidism. TCRdb ran MiXCR on the multiplex PCR reads and lists one entry per CDR3 protein. The sample yields roughly 160,000 distinct CDR3 sequences, less than 45% seen once. The material sequenced was peripheral blood. Receptors originate from a woman in her forties with Graves' ophthalmopathy. Each CDR3 is given with its conserved first and last residue. A D gene is named only where the DNA matches it firmly. Some rows have no size entry. The others give once, few or many, or a class for an expanded clone.

v_call	clone_size	d_call	cdr3_length	j_call	cdr3_nt	cdr3_aa
TRBV14	NA	NA	16	TRBJ1-2	TGTGCCAGCAGCCAAGGAACGCCCGGACCCATTTCAGGCTACACCTTC	CASSQGTPGPISGYTF
TRBV18	many	TRBD1	14	TRBJ2-7	TGTGCCAGCTTACAGGGGGCCCTCCCTACCGAGCAGTACTTC	CASLQGALPTEQYF
TRBV12-3/TRBV12-4	NA	NA	15	TRBJ2-7	TGTGCCAGCAGGCACTCCGGGGACCCAGCCTACGAGCAGTACTTC	CASRHSGDPAYEQYF
TRBV6-5	NA	NA	15	TRBJ2-7	TGTGCCAGCAGTTTCGGACCCGGCAGGTCCTACGAGCAGTACTTC	CASSFGPGRSYEQYF
TRBV12-3/TRBV12-4	NA	NA	15	TRBJ1-5	TGTGCCAGCAATTTGGGTGGCTTGGGCGATCAGCCCCAGCATTTT	CASNLGGLGDQPQHF
TRBV12-3/TRBV12-4	many	TRBD2	15	TRBJ2-5	TGTGCCAGCAGTTCGCGGGGGGGGTACCAAGAGACCCAGTACTTC	CASSSRGGYQETQYF
TRBV6-1	few	TRBD1	15	TRBJ1-2	TGTGCCAGCACCTTACCTGGACAGGGATTAAATGGCTACACCTTC	CASTLPGQGLNGYTF
TRBV6-1	NA	NA	16	TRBJ1-5	TGTGCCAGCAGTGAAGAATGGTTTAGCCCCGATCAGCCCCAGCATTTT	CASSEEWFSPDQPQHF
TRBV14	many	TRBD1	15	TRBJ1-2	TGTGCCAGCAGCCAAGGGACAGGGGGATACTATGGCTACACCTTC	CASSQGTGGYYGYTF
TRBV7-2	once	NA	13	TRBJ2-7	TGTGCCAGCAGCTTATCTAGCGTCTACGAGCAGTACTTC	CASSLSSVYEQYF
TRBV27	NA	TRBD2	16	TRBJ2-5	TGTGCCAGCAGTTTGTCGATAGCGGGGACCCAAGAGACCCAGTACTTC	CASSLSIAGTQETQYF